These T cell receptor beta chains were read from a single sample in a study of blood T cell repertoires in COVID-19. Measured with immunoSEQ multiplex PCR; TCRdb has only the in-frame clones, and not every one. The profile shows 150,000 to 200,000 clones, 80% to 90% of them singletons. The sequenced sample was peripheral blood. These receptors were taken from a man between 65 and 85 years old with active or convalescent COVID-19. The CDR3 runs from the conserved cysteine through the conserved F or W. Each record gives: D gene, clone size, V gene, J gene, CDR3 DNA, CDR3 protein. D genes are given only for firm matches. Where a row states a size, it is once, few, many or the class of an expanded clone; other rows omit it.

TRBD1	-	TRBV9	TRBJ1-6	TGTGCCAGCAGCGTGGGACAGGCAAGATCCTATAATTCACCCCTCCACTTT	CASSVGQARSYNSPLHF
TRBD1	-	TRBV5-6	TRBJ1-2	TGTGCCAGCAGCTCGATCGACAGGGGGTCGGATGGCTACACCTTC	CASSSIDRGSDGYTF
TRBD2	few	TRBV24-1	TRBJ2-3	TGTGCCACCTCCCCGGGACTAGCGGGAGCTGGAGTAGATACGCAGTATTTT	CATSPGLAGAGVDTQYF
-	once	TRBV9	TRBJ1-3	TGTGCCAGCAGTCCGTTCGGGGGATCTGGAAACACCATATATTTT	CASSPFGGSGNTIYF
-	few	TRBV7-9	TRBJ2-5	TGTGCCACCCCGGCAGGGTCGGAGACCCAGTACTTC	CATPAGSETQYF
-	-	TRBV19	TRBJ2-7	TGTGCCAGTAGCCACGGACAGAGAATCTACGAGCAGTACTTC	CASSHGQRIYEQYF
TRBD2	-	TRBV5-5	TRBJ2-7	TGTGCCAGCAGCTTTTCGGGGGGTTCCAACGAGCAGTACTTC	CASSFSGGSNEQYF
-	-	TRBV5-8	TRBJ1-1	TGTGCCAGCAGCTCGCTAGACGAAGCTTTCTTT	CASSSLDEAFF
TRBD2	-	TRBV7-3	TRBJ2-1	TGTGCCAGCAGCTTAATGGTGGGTGTAGCGGGAATTTATGAGCAGTTCTTC	CASSLMVGVAGIYEQFF
TRBD1	once	TRBV11-1	TRBJ2-3	TGTGCCAGCAGCGACCGGACAGGGAGCACAGATACGCAGTATTTT	CASSDRTGSTDTQYF
TRBD1	-	TRBV19	TRBJ1-1	TGTGCCAGTAGAACTACAGGGGGCACTGAAGCTTTCTTT	CASRTTGGTEAFF
-	-	TRBV29-1	TRBJ2-7	TGCAGCGCCGCCGCAGGGAGGTCCTACGAGCAGTACTTC	CSAAAGRSYEQYF
-	-	TRBV15	TRBJ1-5	TGTGCCACCAGCAGAGATCGGCAGGGAACTCAGCCCCAGCATTTT	CATSRDRQGTQPQHF
-	few	TRBV7-8	TRBJ1-1	TGTGCCAGCAGCCGTCGCTCGGACAGTGAAGCTTTCTTT	CASSRRSDSEAFF
TRBD2	-	TRBV10-2	TRBJ2-7	TGCGCCACGTACTGGGAGGGCCTTTTGGGCGAGCAGTACTTC	CATYWEGLLGEQYF
-	-	TRBV28	TRBJ2-4	TGTGCCAGCAGTTTATGGCAGGGGCTAGCCAAAAACATTCAGTACTTC	CASSLWQGLAKNIQYF
TRBD2	once	TRBV11-2	TRBJ2-2	TGTGCCAGCAGCTTAGTGAGCCTGGGAGGGACCGGGGAGCTGTTTTTT	CASSLVSLGGTGELFF
-	-	TRBV4-3	TRBJ2-6	TGCGCCAGCAGCCCCCGGGACTCTGGGGCCAACGTCCTGACTTTC	CASSPRDSGANVLTF
-	-	TRBV2	TRBJ1-2	TGTGCCAGCTCGCCAGATACTAACTATGGCTACACCTTC	CASSPDTNYGYTF
-	-	TRBV5-1	TRBJ1-3	TGCGCCAGCAGCCCAACAGGACCGAGCTCTGGAAACACCATATATTTT	CASSPTGPSSGNTIYF
-	-	TRBV6-4	TRBJ2-7	TGTGCCAGCAGTGCCGAGGGCCCCTCTAGGGAGCAGTACTTC	CASSAEGPSREQYF
-	-	TRBV5-6	TRBJ1-6	TGTGCCAGCAGCTTGGCCACAGGATCCTATAATTCACCCCTCCACTTT	CASSLATGSYNSPLHF
-	-	TRBV6-2/TRBV6-3	TRBJ2-7	TGTGCCAGCAGCCTGGGCGACGAGCAGTACTTC	CASSLGDEQYF
-	-	TRBV9	TRBJ1-5	TGTGCCAGCAGCGTAGGAGGGGAGGGTTTGGCCCAGCATTTT	CASSVGGEGLAQHF
TRBD2	-	TRBV7-6	TRBJ2-1	TGTGCCAGCAGCTTTGGGCTAGCGGGAGGGCGGGGTGAGCAGTTCTTC	CASSFGLAGGRGEQFF
-	-	TRBV19	TRBJ1-2	TGTGCCAGTAGTACCCCGTGGCCCTTCCCTGGCTACACCTTC	CASSTPWPFPGYTF
-	-	TRBV7-3	TRBJ2-1	TGTGCCAGCAGGGCGGCAGGCGGGAATTACAATGAGCAGTTCTTC	CASRAAGGNYNEQFF
-	-	TRBV5-1	TRBJ1-1	TGCGCCAGCAGCACGAACAGTAACACTGAAGCTTTCTTT	CASSTNSNTEAFF
-	-	TRBV28	TRBJ2-2	TGTGCCAGCAGTCACTCCCAGGGAAACACCGGGGAGCTGTTTTTT	CASSHSQGNTGELFF
TRBD1	-	TRBV5-1	TRBJ1-1	TGCGCCAGCAGCTTGGGGACAGGTTCGGGGAACACTGAAGCTTTCTTT	CASSLGTGSGNTEAFF
TRBD1	-	TRBV9	TRBJ1-2	TGTGCCAGCAGCGTAGACGGAGAAGGGACAGGGGGCAATGGCTACACCTTC	CASSVDGEGTGGNGYTF
-	-	TRBV15	TRBJ1-5	TGTGCCACCAGCAGAGAATACGGGGGTCAGCCCCAGCATTTT	CATSREYGGQPQHF
-	-	TRBV6-2/TRBV6-3	TRBJ1-5	TGTGCCAGCAGTTCGAACAGCCCCCATCAGCCCCAGCATTTT	CASSSNSPHQPQHF
-	-	TRBV5-1	TRBJ2-1	TGCGCCAGCAGCTTGGTCCGGGGTACTTACAATGAGCAGTTCTTC	CASSLVRGTYNEQFF
TRBD1	-	TRBV18	TRBJ2-2	TGTGCCAGCTCTCGGACAGGGCCTGCGAACACCGGGGAGCTGTTTTTT	CASSRTGPANTGELFF
TRBD2	-	TRBV5-1	TRBJ2-3	TGCGCCAGCAGCTTGAGGACTAGCGGGAGTCTCACAGATACGCAGTATTTT	CASSLRTSGSLTDTQYF
TRBD1	-	TRBV5-6	TRBJ2-2	TGTGCCAGCAGCTTGTGGGACAGGAACACCGGGGAGCTGTTTTTT	CASSLWDRNTGELFF
TRBD1	-	TRBV6-2/TRBV6-3	TRBJ2-4	TGTGCCAGCAGTTTTAGGACAGGGTTAAACATTCAGTACTTC	CASSFRTGLNIQYF
TRBD1	-	TRBV6-6	TRBJ2-2	TGTGCCACCCCGAGGGACAGGGCATACACCGGGGAGCTGTTTTTT	CATPRDRAYTGELFF
TRBD1	-	TRBV20-1	TRBJ1-6	TGCAGTGCTAGTAACAGGGGTGATAATTCACCCCTCCACTTT	CSASNRGDNSPLHF
-	-	TRBV29-1	TRBJ1-2	TGCAGCGTCGCGATCGCTAACTATGGCTACACCTTC	CSVAIANYGYTF
-	-	TRBV19	TRBJ1-5	TGTGCCAGTAGTATCGCCCGGACAGCCGTTCTCTATAGCAATCAGCCCCAGCATTTT	CASSIARTAVLYSNQPQHF